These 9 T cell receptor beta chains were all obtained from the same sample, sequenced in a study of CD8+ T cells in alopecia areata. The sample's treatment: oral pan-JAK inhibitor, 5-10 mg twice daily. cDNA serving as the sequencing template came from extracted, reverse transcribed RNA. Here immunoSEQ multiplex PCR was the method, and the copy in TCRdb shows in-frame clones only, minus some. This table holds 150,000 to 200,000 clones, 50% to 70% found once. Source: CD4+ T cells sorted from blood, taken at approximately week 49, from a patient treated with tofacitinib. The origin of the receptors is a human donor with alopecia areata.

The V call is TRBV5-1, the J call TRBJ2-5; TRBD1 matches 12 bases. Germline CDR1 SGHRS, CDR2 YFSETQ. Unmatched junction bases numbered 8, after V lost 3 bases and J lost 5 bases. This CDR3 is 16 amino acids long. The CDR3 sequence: CASSWTGQGAHETQYF. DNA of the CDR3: TGCGCCAGCAGCTGGACGGGACAGGGGGCGCACGAGACCCAGTACTTC.

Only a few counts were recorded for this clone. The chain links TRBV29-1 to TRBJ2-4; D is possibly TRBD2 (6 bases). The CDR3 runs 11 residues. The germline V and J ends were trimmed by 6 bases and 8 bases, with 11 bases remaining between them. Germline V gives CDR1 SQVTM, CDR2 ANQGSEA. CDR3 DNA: TGCAGCGTCGAGGGAGGTCACATTCAGTACTTC. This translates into CSVEGGHIQYF.

This CDR3 reads CASSPGQSSNQPQHF. CDR3 sequence (DNA): TGCGCCAGCAGCCCGGGACAGAGTAGCAATCAGCCCCAGCATTTT. J is TRBJ1-5 and V is TRBV5-1, with 7 bases aligning to TRBD1. The V gene's germline CDR1 is SGHRS and CDR2 YFSETQ. The CDR3 extends over 15 amino acids. With 4 bases clipped from V and 0 bases from J, the junction kept 4 bases outside the gene matches.

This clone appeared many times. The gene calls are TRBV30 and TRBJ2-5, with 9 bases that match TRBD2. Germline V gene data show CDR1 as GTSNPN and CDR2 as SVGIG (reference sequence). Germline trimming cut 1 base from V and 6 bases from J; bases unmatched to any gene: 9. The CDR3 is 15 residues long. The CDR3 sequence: CAWSGAGGWRKTQYF. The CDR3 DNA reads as TGTGCCTGGAGTGGAGCGGGGGGCTGGAGGAAGACCCAGTACTTC.

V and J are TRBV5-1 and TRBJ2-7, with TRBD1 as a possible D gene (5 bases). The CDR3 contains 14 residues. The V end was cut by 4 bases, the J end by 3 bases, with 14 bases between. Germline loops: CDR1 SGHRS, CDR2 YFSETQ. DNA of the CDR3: TGCGCCAGCAGCAATCAGGGTCAAGGCTACGAGCAGTACTTC. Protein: CASSNQGQGYEQYF.

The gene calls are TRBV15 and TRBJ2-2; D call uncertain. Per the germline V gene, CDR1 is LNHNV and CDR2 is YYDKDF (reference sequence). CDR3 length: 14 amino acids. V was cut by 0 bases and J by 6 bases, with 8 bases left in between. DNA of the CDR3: TGTGCCACCAGCAGAGATCGCGCATCCGGGGAGCTGTTTTTT. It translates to CATSRDRASGELFF.

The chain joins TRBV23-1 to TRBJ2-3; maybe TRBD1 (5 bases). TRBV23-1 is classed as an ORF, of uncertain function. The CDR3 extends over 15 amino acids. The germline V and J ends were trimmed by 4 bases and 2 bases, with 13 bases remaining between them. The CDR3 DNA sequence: TGCGCCAGCAGTCGAGGACAACAGGTCACAGATACGCAGTATTTT. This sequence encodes CASSRGQQVTDTQYF.

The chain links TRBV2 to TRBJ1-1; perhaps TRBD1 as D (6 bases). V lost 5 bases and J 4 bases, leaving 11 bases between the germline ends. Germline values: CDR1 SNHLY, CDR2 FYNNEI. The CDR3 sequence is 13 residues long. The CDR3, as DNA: TGTGCCAGCAGTCAACTGGGGGCCACTGAAGCTTTCTTT. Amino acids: CASSQLGATEAFF.

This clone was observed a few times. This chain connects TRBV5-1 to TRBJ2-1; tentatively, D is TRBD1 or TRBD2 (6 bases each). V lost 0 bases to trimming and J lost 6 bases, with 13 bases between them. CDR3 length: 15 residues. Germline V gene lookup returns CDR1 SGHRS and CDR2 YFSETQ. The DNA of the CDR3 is TGCGCCAGCAGCTTGGTGGCAGGGGAGGTCAATGAGCAGTTCTTC. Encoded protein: CASSLVAGEVNEQFF.